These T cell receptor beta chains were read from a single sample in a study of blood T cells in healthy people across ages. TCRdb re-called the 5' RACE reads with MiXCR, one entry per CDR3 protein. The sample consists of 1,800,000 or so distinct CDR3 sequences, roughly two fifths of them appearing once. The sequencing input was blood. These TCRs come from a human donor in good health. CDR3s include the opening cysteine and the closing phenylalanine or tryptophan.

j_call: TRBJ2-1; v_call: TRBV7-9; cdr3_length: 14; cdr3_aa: CASTPAGATYEQFF
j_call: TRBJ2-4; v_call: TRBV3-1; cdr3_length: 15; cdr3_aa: CASSRELAVENIQYF
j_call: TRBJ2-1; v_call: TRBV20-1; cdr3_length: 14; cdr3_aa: CSARDRTRTNEQFF
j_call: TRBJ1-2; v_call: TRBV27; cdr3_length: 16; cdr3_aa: CASSAGTGLFVYDYTF
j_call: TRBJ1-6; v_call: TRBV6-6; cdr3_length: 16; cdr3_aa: CASSFYWTGTNSPLHF
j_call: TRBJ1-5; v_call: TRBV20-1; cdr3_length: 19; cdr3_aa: CSARDPKDLDSNSNQPQHF
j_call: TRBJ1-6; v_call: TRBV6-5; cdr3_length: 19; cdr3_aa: CASSYRSSGWDGDNSPLHF
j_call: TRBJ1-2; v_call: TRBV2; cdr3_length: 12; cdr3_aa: CASVDRDYGYTF
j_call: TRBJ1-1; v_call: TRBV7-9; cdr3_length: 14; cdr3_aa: CASSSGDGNTEAFF
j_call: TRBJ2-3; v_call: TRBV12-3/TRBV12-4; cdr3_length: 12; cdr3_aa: CASSTGIDTQYF
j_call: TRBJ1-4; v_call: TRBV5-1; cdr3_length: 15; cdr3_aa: CACSPQGGFNEKLFF
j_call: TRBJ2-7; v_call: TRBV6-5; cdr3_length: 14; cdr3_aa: CASSLGGIAYEQYF
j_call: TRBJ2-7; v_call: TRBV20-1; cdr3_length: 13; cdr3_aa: CSAPDGTTYEQYF
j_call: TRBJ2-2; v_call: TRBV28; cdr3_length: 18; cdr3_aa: CASSFPASGGYNTGELFF
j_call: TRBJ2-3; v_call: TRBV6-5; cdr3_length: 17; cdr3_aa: CASSYSSGTGNTDTQDF
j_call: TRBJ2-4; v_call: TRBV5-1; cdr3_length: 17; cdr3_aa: CASSSIYSNSAKNIQYF
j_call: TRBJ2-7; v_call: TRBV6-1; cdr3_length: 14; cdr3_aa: CASNPGQGFYEQYF
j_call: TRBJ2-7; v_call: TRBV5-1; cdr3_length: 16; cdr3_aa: CASSGPSGGVLDEQYF
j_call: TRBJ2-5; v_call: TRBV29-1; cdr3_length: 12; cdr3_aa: CSVARPGETQYF
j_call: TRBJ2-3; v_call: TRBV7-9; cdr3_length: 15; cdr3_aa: CASSISGRLGDTQYF
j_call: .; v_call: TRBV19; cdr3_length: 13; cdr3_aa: CASSIRLGNEQYF
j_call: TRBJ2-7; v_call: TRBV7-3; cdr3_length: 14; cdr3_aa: CASSYGTGDDEQYF
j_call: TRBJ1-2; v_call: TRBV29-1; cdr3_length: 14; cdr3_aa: CSAGDRGLRNGYTF
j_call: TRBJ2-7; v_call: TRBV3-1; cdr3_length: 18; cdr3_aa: CASSQGSGWTRSFYEQYF
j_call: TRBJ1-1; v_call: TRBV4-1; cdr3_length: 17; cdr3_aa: CASSQEGTGNKDTEAFF
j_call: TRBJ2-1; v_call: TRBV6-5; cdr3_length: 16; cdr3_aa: CASSYPLAGGSSEQFF
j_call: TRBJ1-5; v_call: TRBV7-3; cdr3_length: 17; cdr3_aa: CASSLGAGTRENQPQHF
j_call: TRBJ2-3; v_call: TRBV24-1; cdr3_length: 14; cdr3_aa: CATSDWYGGDTQYF
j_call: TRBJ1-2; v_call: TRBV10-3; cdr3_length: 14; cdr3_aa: CAINESGANYGYTF